This T cell receptor beta chain was documented in a study of blood T cell repertoires in COVID-19 (TCRdb year 2020). Looking at the study overall: Collaborator samples came from the United States, Italy and Spain and covered acute and convalescent phases of COVID-19. The material from the prospective study consisted of cDNA or gDNA derived from T cells, B-cell-depleted T cells, or PBMCs. Deeply sampled blood TCRbeta repertoires from subjects exposed to, actively infected with, or recovered from COVID-19 were included in the dataset. The repertoires were released in a freely available public database intended as a resource for research on the immune response to SARS-CoV-2. The samples were drawn from two sources: the first 160 participants of the ongoing ImmuneRACE study, and 950 to 1,500 subjects contributed by 6 global collaborators. Sample metadata almost always included a de-identified subject ID, COVID-19 status, age in years and sex. HLA class I and class II types, where available, came from metadata supplied by the sample provider rather than from assay-based typing.

The collaborating institutions used their own protocols to collect whole blood in K2EDTA tubes. For TCRbeta analysis, collaborators shipped samples as frozen whole blood, isolated PBMCs, or DNA extracted from either of those sample types. Comment on this clone: The antigen it binds to is not known. Base qualities are not provided; no much larger clone lies one nucleotide away.

On the study overall, not on this receptor specifically: Clinical and demographic metadata were provided uncurated, with the amount varying by source and participant.

V and J are trimmed by 5 bases and 7 bases, and the gene matches miss 2 bases of the junction. Its CDR3 holds 12 amino acids, cysteine through phenylalanine. Just the 36-base CDR3 DNA is kept, in frame starting at base 1. The germline V gene gives CDR1 as MDHEN and CDR2 as SYDVKM. TCRbeta CDR3 regions were amplified from genomic DNA by means of the immunoSEQ Assay, a bias-controlled multiplex PCR. As for the original processing: Within the assay, amplification of reference gene primers was used to estimate how many nucleated cells each sample contained. Sequence reads were collapsed and filtered to measure the absolute abundance of every unique TCRbeta CDR3 rearrangement. For each sample, productive Simpson clonality was calculated as the square root of Simpson's diversity index across productive rearrangements. This is the immuneACCESS table as TCRdb keeps it, with only in-frame sequences that have V and J called. A part of the clones is gone; compared with another copy, unresolved V genes explain less than half, and the rest is unexplained. V, J and clone size reflect that table, while D and trimming were determined from the DNA. This sample holds under 110,000 clones; approximately 80% were observed only once. The top ten constitute 14% to 15% of the sample.

The receptor was derived from a woman aged 60-70 years with acute or convalescent COVID-19. Sequencing input: peripheral blood. Recombination joined TRBV28 with TRBJ2-1; 7 of the junction bases match TRBD2. The DNA reads TGTGCCAGCAGTCCACTAGCGAATGAGCAGTTCTTC. This sequence encodes CASSPLANEQFF.